These 4 T cell receptor beta chains were sequenced from one sample in a study of T cells in Graves' hyperthyroidism and ophthalmopathy. RNA transcripts were the template for amplifying TCR beta CDR3 regions. TCR CDR3 regions were first amplified by RT-PCR with HTBI primers. TCRdb re-called the multiplex PCR reads with MiXCR, one entry per CDR3 protein. The sample has hundreds of thousands of distinct CDR3 sequences, around 13% seen once. The specimen was blood. The receptors here all came from a woman between 18 and 30 years old with Graves' hyperthyroidism.

The genes are TRBV30 and TRBJ2-7; TRBD2 might be the D (5 bases). V was pared by 0 bases and J by 6 bases, with 18 bases between. The CDR3 totals 15 residues. Per the germline V gene, CDR1 is GTSNPN and CDR2 is SVGIG (reference sequence). CDR3 residues: CAWSVLTTPGFEQYF. CDR3 nucleotides: TGTGCCTGGAGTGTATTGACTACCCCAGGATTCGAGCAGTACTTC.

This clonotype was seen many times. The chain links TRBV11-2 to TRBJ1-1; maybe TRBD1 (5 bases). Between the trimmed V and J ends, which lost 2 bases and 5 bases, there was a span of 15 bases. This CDR3 comprises 15 residues. Germline V gives CDR1 SGHAT, CDR2 FQNNGV. The CDR3 DNA sequence: TGTGCCAGCAGCTTAAGTGCAGGGTCGGGTACTGAAGCTTTCTTT. Translation: CASSLSAGSGTEAFF.

The gene calls are TRBV7-9 and TRBJ2-5; D possibly corresponds to TRBD1 (6 bases). The germline V and J ends were trimmed by 5 bases and 3 bases, with 16 bases remaining between them. The CDR3 is 15 residues long. Per the germline V gene, CDR1 is SEHNR and CDR2 is FQNEAQ (reference sequence). For the CDR3, the DNA is TGTGCCAGCAGCCCCCCGTACAGGGTGAAAGAGACCCAGTACTTC. Its translation is CASSPPYRVKETQYF.

This clonotype was seen repeatedly, ten times or more. V usage is TRBV20-1 and J usage is TRBJ2-3, with 9 nucleotides matching TRBD2. The germline CDR1 and CDR2 sequences are DFQATT and SNEGSKA (reference sequence). The CDR3 is 12 amino acids. V dropped 8 bases and J dropped 6; count of bases not matched to a gene: 6. The CDR3 region has the DNA TGCAGTCCACTAGCGGGCGTGGATACGCAGTATTTT. It is translated as CSPLAGVDTQYF.